The clone carrying this T cell receptor beta chain was recorded many times. Its antigen remains unidentified. The data were taken from a study of T cells in Graves' hyperthyroidism and ophthalmopathy. Overall study results and limits: The majority of expanded thyroid clonotypes above 0.001 also appeared in blood.

Using RNA transcripts as the source, TCR beta CDR3 regions were amplified. The study used the HTBI primer set for a first-round RT-PCR of the TCR CDR3. Each CDR3 protein gets one entry after TCRdb re-called the multiplex PCR reads with MiXCR. The profile shows around 190,000 distinct CDR3 sequences, about 18% of them singletons. Trimming stripped 1 base from V and 9 bases from J, with 13 bases between. This CDR3 spans 13 amino acids. Germline V gives CDR1 SGHRS, CDR2 YFSETQ. Absent ophthalmopathy progression within 18 months defined stable Graves' hyperthyroidism. The TCR was taken from a woman aged 45-59 years with Graves' hyperthyroidism. Sequenced material: blood. The genes are TRBV5-1 and TRBJ1-2, with no clear D. For the CDR3, the DNA is TGCGCCAGCAGCTTGTTACGCAGTCAGCGCTACACCTTC. Encoded protein: CASSLLRSQRYTF.